One T cell receptor beta chain is described in this entry. This sample was included in a study of blood T cell repertoires in COVID-19. Germline V gene data show CDR1 as WNHNN and CDR2 as SYGVQD (reference sequence). The CDR3 spans 16 residues. Trimming at V came to 2 bases and at J to 4 bases, leaving 11 bases not matched to a gene. Per the original data handling: Nucleated cell counts were estimated from reference gene primer amplification. Generated by immunoSEQ multiplex PCR, the TCRdb table keeps only in-frame clones and is missing some. The V and J calls and clone size were taken over from that table, and D and trimming were inferred from the DNA. The sample contains 100,000 to 140,000 clones, about 90% of which appear only once.

Material for sequencing was peripheral blood. The sequence was collected from a man aged 35 to 55 with active or convalescent COVID-19. The chain recombines TRBV10-1 with TRBJ2-7, with 7 bases identical to TRBD1. The CDR3 DNA sequence: TGCGCCAGCAGTGAGCTACCGGGACAGCCGTATTACGAGCAGTACTTC. This encodes CASSELPGQPYYEQYF.